This T cell receptor beta chain is from a study of TIL therapy for anti-PD-1-resistant metastatic lung cancer. Study-wide background: Patients then received nivolumab; progressors got lymphodepletion, TIL and IL-2. Half of patients were current or former smokers.

The libraries were made with immunoSEQ v3. TCRdb keeps only in-frame clones here, not all; method: immunoSEQ multiplex PCR. This table has tens of thousands of clones, more than 65% appearing once. The sample's time point: pre-treatment sample, taken before nivolumab and TIL therapy. Stage 4 NSCLC adults joined between late 2017 and January 2020. CDR3 length: 14 residues. Germline CDR1 MRHNA, CDR2 SNTAGT. V was cut by 0 bases and J by 4 bases, with 8 bases left in between. Findings of the study overall: Treatment-naive, never-smoker and oncogene-addicted patients were overrepresented in this highly selected cohort.

Concerning this clone: Antigen: not known.

The rearrangement links TRBV6-4 to TRBJ2-3; D possibly corresponds to TRBD1 (5 bases). Sequenced here: blood, sampled at baseline. The sequence was collected from a person aged 25-85 years with non-small cell lung cancer. DNA for the CDR3: TGTGCCAGCAGTGACTCAAGGGGCGCAGATACGCAGTATTTT. Its protein is CASSDSRGADTQYF.